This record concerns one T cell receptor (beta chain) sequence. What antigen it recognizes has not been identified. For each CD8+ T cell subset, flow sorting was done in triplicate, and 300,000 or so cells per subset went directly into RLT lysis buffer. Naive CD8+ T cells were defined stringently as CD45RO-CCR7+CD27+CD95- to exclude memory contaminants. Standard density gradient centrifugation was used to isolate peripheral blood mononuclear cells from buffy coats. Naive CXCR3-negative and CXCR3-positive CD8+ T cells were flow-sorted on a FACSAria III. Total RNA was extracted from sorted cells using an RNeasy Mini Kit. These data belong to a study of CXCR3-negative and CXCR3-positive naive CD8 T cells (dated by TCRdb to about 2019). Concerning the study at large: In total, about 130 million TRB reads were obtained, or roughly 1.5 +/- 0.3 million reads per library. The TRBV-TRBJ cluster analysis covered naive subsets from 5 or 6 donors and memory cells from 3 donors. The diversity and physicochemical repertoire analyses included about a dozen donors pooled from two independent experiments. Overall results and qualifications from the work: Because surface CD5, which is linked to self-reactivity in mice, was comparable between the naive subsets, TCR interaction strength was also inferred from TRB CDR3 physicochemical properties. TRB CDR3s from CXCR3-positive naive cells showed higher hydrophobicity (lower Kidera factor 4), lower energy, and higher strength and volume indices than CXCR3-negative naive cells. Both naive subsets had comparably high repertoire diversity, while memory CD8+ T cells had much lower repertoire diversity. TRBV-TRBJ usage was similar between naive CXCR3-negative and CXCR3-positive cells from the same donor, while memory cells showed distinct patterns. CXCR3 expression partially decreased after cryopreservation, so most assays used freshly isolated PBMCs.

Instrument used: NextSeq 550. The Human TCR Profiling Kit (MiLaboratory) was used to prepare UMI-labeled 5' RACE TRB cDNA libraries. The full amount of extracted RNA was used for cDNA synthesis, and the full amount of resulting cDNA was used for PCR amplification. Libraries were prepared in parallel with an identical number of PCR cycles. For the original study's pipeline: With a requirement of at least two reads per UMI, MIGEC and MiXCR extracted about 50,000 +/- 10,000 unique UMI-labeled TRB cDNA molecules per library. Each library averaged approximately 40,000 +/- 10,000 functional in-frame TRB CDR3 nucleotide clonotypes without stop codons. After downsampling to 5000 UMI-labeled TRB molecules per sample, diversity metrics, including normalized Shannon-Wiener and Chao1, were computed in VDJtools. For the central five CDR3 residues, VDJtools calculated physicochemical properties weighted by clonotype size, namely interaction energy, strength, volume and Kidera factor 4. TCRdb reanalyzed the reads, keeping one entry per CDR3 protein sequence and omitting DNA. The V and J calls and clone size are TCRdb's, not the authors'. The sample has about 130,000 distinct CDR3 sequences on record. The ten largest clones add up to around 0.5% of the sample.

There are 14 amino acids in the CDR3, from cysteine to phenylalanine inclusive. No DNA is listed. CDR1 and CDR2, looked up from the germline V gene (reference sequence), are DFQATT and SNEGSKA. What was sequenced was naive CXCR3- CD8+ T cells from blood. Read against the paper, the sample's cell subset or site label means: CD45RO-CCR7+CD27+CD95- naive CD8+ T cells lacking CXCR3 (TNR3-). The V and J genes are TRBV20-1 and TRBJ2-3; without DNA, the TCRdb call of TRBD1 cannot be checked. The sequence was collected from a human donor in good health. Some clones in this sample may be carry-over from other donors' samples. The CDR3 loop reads CSARSRDGTDTQYF.